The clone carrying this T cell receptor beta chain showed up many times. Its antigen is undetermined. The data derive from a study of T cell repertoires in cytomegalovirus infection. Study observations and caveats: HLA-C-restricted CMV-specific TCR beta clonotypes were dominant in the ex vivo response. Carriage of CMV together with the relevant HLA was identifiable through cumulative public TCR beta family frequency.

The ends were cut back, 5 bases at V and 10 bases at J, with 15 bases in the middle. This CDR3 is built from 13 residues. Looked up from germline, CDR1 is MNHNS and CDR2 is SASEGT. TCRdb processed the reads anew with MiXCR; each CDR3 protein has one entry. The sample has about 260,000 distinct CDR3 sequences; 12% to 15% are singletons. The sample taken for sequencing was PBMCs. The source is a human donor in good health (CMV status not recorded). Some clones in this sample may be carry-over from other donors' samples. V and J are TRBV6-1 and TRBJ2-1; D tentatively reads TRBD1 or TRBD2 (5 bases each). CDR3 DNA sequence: TGTGCCAGCAGTCAGGGTGAGGTAGCGGAGCAGTTCTTC. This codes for CASSQGEVAEQFF.